The clone carrying this T cell receptor (beta chain) appeared a few times. These data come from a study of early T cells in non-severe SARS-CoV-2 infection. The CDR3 is 16 residues long. Trimming took off 7 bases at V and 4 bases at J, with 20 bases between the two ends. In germline, CDR1 is SEHNR, CDR2 FQNEAQ (reference sequence). Via MiXCR, TCRdb re-called the 5' RACE reads, giving one row per CDR3 protein. The sample carries tens of thousands of distinct CDR3 sequences, around 15% recorded once. The specimen sequenced was whole blood. The sequence was obtained from an adult who was a healthcare worker with PCR-confirmed SARS-CoV-2 infection or an uninfected control (not recorded which). The gene calls are TRBV7-9 and TRBJ2-1; possibly TRBD1 for D (6 bases). The CDR3, as DNA: TGTGCCAGCACAAGTTTCGACAGGACCCCTTACAATGAGCAGTTCTTC. Protein sequence: CASTSFDRTPYNEQFF.